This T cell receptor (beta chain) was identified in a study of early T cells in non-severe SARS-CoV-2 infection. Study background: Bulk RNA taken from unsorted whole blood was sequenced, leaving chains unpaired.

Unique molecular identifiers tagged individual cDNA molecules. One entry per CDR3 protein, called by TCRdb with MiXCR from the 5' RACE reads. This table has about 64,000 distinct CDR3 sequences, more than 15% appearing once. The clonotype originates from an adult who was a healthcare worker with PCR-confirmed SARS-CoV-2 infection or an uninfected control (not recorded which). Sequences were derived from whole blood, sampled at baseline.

The CDR3 spells CASSLGGRGTTNEQFF. The CDR3 nucleotides are TGTGCCAGCAGCTTAGGGGGGAGGGGGACTACAAATGAGCAGTTCTTC. This chain joins TRBV7-6 and TRBJ2-1, with a weak D call TRBD2 (7 bases). The germline CDR1 and CDR2 sequences are SGHVS and FNYEAQ. The CDR3 covers 16 residues. V lost 1 base, J lost 7 bases, and 17 bases lay in between. The full variable domain, in which reference TRBV7-6 and TRBJ2-1 provide the parts outside the CDR3, is GAGVSQSPRYKVTKRGQDVALRCDPISGHVSLYWYRQALGQGPEFLTYFNYEAQQDKSGLPNDRFSAERPEGSISTLTIQRTEQRDSAMYRCASSLGGRGTTNEQFFGPGTRLTVL.